These T cell receptor beta chains were read from a single sample in a study of blood T cell repertoires in COVID-19. Clones were sequenced by immunoSEQ multiplex PCR, and TCRdb holds only the in-frame ones, with some missing. In the table there are about 260,000 clones, roughly 86% of which are singletons. Material for sequencing was peripheral blood. These receptors all come from a human donor in a cohort sampled during active COVID-19. The CDR3 runs from the conserved cysteine through the conserved F or W. The D gene is left open where the match is weak. Not every row has a clone size; where given, it reads once, few, many or a size class.

v_gene	j_gene	abundance	d_gene	len	CDR3nt	CDR3aa
TRBV30	TRBJ1-3	NA	NA	13	TGTGCCTTAACCCCTCAGACTGGAAACACCATATATTTT	CALTPQTGNTIYF
TRBV19	TRBJ2-7	NA	TRBD1	14	TGTGCCAGTAGTATAGGAGGGGGCCGCTACGAGCAGTACTTC	CASSIGGGRYEQYF
TRBV7-3	TRBJ2-7	NA	NA	15	TGTGCCAGCAGCCTCACCCCGGCGGACTCCTACGAGCAGTACTTC	CASSLTPADSYEQYF
TRBV5-1	TRBJ2-6	NA	NA	15	TGCGCCAGCAGCGCTAACAGGGTCTGGGCCAACGTCCTGACTTTC	CASSANRVWANVLTF
TRBV9	TRBJ2-1	NA	NA	15	TGTGCCAGCAGGTGGGGGGACCGCGCGTACAATGAGCAGTTCTTC	CASRWGDRAYNEQFF
TRBV15	TRBJ1-2	NA	TRBD1	15	TGTGCCACCAGCCGTCCCGGGACAGGGACCTATGGCTACACCTTC	CATSRPGTGTYGYTF
TRBV9	TRBJ1-3	NA	TRBD1	16	TGTGCCAGCAGCGTAGGGGACAGCCACTCTGGAAACACCATATATTTT	CASSVGDSHSGNTIYF
TRBV5-1	TRBJ1-1	NA	NA	14	TGCGCCAGCAGTCTCTCTCCGGTTGACACTGAAGCTTTCTTT	CASSLSPVDTEAFF
TRBV28	TRBJ2-7	NA	NA	15	TGTGCCAGCAGTTTGGGTCGGCGGGAATTACACGAGCAGTACTTC	CASSLGRRELHEQYF
TRBV10-1	TRBJ2-1	once	TRBD2	20	TGCGCCACCAGCCCTTCCACACTAGCGGGAGGGCCCGGTTCCTACAATGAGCAGTTCTTC	CATSPSTLAGGPGSYNEQFF
TRBV4-2	TRBJ2-7	NA	TRBD1	20	TGTGCCAGCAGCCAAGACCGTCGGGACAGGTCCAAAGTACCCCACTACGAGCAGTACTTC	CASSQDRRDRSKVPHYEQYF
TRBV28	TRBJ1-2	NA	NA	15	TGTGCCAGCAGAACAGGGACCCCGACTAACTATGGCTACACCTTC	CASRTGTPTNYGYTF
TRBV19	TRBJ1-2	NA	TRBD1	13	TGTGCCAGTAGCAAAACAGGGGCCCATGGCTACACCTTC	CASSKTGAHGYTF
TRBV5-6	TRBJ2-7	NA	NA	17	TGTGCCAGCAGCTTCCCGGGGTCCCGGGGTGCCCTCTACGAGCAGTACTTC	CASSFPGSRGALYEQYF
TRBV6-1	TRBJ2-1	NA	NA	12	TGTGCCAGCAGTGACACGGGACTCGCAAAGTTCTTC	CASSDTGLAKFF
TRBV4-1	TRBJ1-1	once	TRBD1	13	TGCGCCAGCAGCCGACAGGGTCTCACTGAAGCTTTCTTT	CASSRQGLTEAFF
TRBV19	TRBJ2-7	once	TRBD1	11	TGTGCCAGTAGTACCTCCGGACAGGTTCGCTTC	CASSTSGQVRF
TRBV7-2	TRBJ1-1	NA	NA	15	TGTGCCAGCACCCCACCGGGTGGAGGGCTCACTGAAGCTTTCTTT	CASTPPGGGLTEAFF
TRBV13	TRBJ1-1	NA	NA	16	TGTGCCAGCAGCTTAGGCCTAAACGCCGTGAACACTGAAGCTTTCTTT	CASSLGLNAVNTEAFF
TRBV5-6	TRBJ2-1	NA	TRBD1	13	TGTGCCAGCAGCGCCACTTCCGGGACAGGACAGTTCTTC	CASSATSGTGQFF
TRBV4-3	TRBJ2-1	NA	TRBD2	21	TGCGCCAGCAGCCAAGACTGGGTGCAACTAGCGGGATCGGCGGCGTTCAATGAGCAGTTCTTC	CASSQDWVQLAGSAAFNEQFF
TRBV19	TRBJ1-2	once	TRBD1	15	TGTGCCAGTAGGAAACAGGGGTTCCCGGACAATGGCTACACCTTC	CASRKQGFPDNGYTF
TRBV4-3	TRBJ2-7	NA	NA	15	TGCGCCAGCAGCCAACAAGGGGGTTCTGGCAGGGCCAGTGTCTTC	CASSQQGGSGRASVF
TRBV4-3	TRBJ2-7	NA	NA	14	TGCGCCAGCAGCCAAGATCTAGGCCCCTACGAGCAGTACTTC	CASSQDLGPYEQYF
TRBV6-5	TRBJ2-1	NA	TRBD2	15	TGTGCCAGCAGTATTCGCGGGGGGGTCAGCGATGAGCAGTTCTTC	CASSIRGGVSDEQFF
TRBV5-6	TRBJ2-1	NA	TRBD2	15	TGTGCCAGCAGCTTAGCGGGGCCTTCCTACAATGAGCAGTTCTTC	CASSLAGPSYNEQFF
TRBV18	TRBJ2-1	NA	TRBD1	14	TGTGCCAGCTCACCAGTTGACAGGGGTGGTGAGCAGTTCTTC	CASSPVDRGGEQFF
TRBV27	TRBJ2-5	NA	NA	17	TGTGCCAGCAGTTCAGGCGGGCGCGGGGCGTACCAAGAGACCCAGTACTTC	CASSSGGRGAYQETQYF
TRBV25-1	TRBJ1-2	NA	NA	14	TGTGCCAGCAGTGAATACCGACAGGCAGATGGCTACACCTTC	CASSEYRQADGYTF
TRBV6-5	TRBJ2-7	NA	NA	13	TGTGCCAGCTCCCGGACAGTATCCTACGAGCAGTACTTC	CASSRTVSYEQYF
TRBV11-2	TRBJ1-5	NA	NA	15	TGTGCCAGCAGCTTAGATCACTATGCGAGTCAGCCCCAGCATTTT	CASSLDHYASQPQHF
TRBV30	TRBJ2-7	many	TRBD2	15	TGTGCCTCTGAGGGAGGGACTCGTACCCGCTACGAGCAGTACTTC	CASEGGTRTRYEQYF
TRBV19	TRBJ2-7	NA	TRBD2	17	TGTGCCAGTAGCAACGGGTGGGGGACTAGCGTGTCCTACGAGCAGTACTTC	CASSNGWGTSVSYEQYF
TRBV4-1	TRBJ2-4	NA	TRBD2	17	TGCGCCAGCAGCCAAGGCGGGGGGGGCGGGAGTCTCAACATTCAGTACTTC	CASSQGGGGGSLNIQYF
TRBV14	TRBJ1-4	NA	TRBD1	13	TGTGCCAGCAGCCAACATGGCAGGGGGGAACTGTTTTTT	CASSQHGRGELFF
TRBV4-3	TRBJ1-1	NA	NA	19	TGCGCCAGCAGCCAAGATATCGTCCTCTTCTGGGGCAGCGACACTGAAGCTTTCTTT	CASSQDIVLFWGSDTEAFF
TRBV15	TRBJ2-5	NA	NA	15	TGTGCCACCAGCAGAGATGGCGGCAGGGACTCCAATGGGTACTTC	CATSRDGGRDSNGYF
TRBV2	TRBJ2-1	NA	TRBD2	18	TGTGCCAGCAGTGAACCCAGTTTAGCGGGGGGGCGCTTCAATGAGCAGTTCTTC	CASSEPSLAGGRFNEQFF
TRBV10-1	TRBJ1-1	few	TRBD1	15	TGCGCCAGCAGTGAGTCTGGACAGGTGAACACTGAAGCTTTCTTT	CASSESGQVNTEAFF
TRBV5-1	TRBJ2-1	NA	TRBD2	17	TGCGCCAGCAGCTTGGGGCTAGCGGGAGTTTTAGGGGATGAGCAGTTCTTC	CASSLGLAGVLGDEQFF
TRBV5-6	TRBJ1-6	once	NA	16	TGTGCCAGCAGCTTGATTAGCCGACCAGGGTATTCACCCCTCCACTTT	CASSLISRPGYSPLHF
TRBV12-3/TRBV12-4	TRBJ1-2	once	NA	12	TGTGCCAGCAGTTCGCTCCGGTGGGGCTACACCTTC	CASSSLRWGYTF
TRBV4-2	TRBJ2-7	NA	TRBD2	14	TGTGCCAGCAGCCAAGTTGCGGGAGGCAACGAGCAGTACTTC	CASSQVAGGNEQYF
TRBV29-1	TRBJ1-2	NA	TRBD1	15	TGCAGCGTTGAAAAATGGAGACAGGGGAACTATGGCTACACCTTC	CSVEKWRQGNYGYTF
TRBV28	TRBJ2-3	NA	TRBD2	20	TGTGCCAGCAGTTCTCCTACTAGCGGGAGAAACAGAGCAGCGACAGATACGCAGTATTTT	CASSSPTSGRNRAATDTQYF
TRBV28	TRBJ2-5	NA	NA	11	TGTGCCAGCAGTTCCGTTCGCGCCCAGTACTTC	CASSSVRAQYF
TRBV3-1/TRBV3-2	TRBJ1-6	NA	NA	13	TGTGCCAGCAGCCAAGAAGGGGTTTCACCCCTCCACTTT	CASSQEGVSPLHF
TRBV7-8	TRBJ1-2	NA	NA	13	TGTGCCAGCAGCTTAGTGACAGACTATGGCTACACCTTC	CASSLVTDYGYTF
TRBV28	TRBJ2-7	once	TRBD2	17	TGTGCCAGCAGTTTAGGGACTAGCGGGAGAATCTTATACGAGCAGTACTTC	CASSLGTSGRILYEQYF
TRBV4-2	TRBJ2-1	NA	TRBD2	16	TGTGCCAGCAGCCAAGTGACTAGCGGGTCGTACAATGAGCAGTTCTTC	CASSQVTSGSYNEQFF
TRBV6-2/TRBV6-3	TRBJ2-7	NA	TRBD2	16	TGTGCCAGCAGTTCCGGACTAGCGGGAGCATCTTACGAGCAGTACTTC	CASSSGLAGASYEQYF
TRBV6-2/TRBV6-3	TRBJ2-7	NA	TRBD2	15	TGTGCCAGCAGTTATTCTAGCGGGTACTCCTACGAGCAGTACTTC	CASSYSSGYSYEQYF
TRBV10-2	TRBJ1-6	NA	NA	14	TGCGCCAGCAGTGAGCCTGAAGACAGCTCACCCCTCCACTTT	CASSEPEDSSPLHF
TRBV12-3/TRBV12-4	TRBJ1-1	few	NA	12	TGTGCCAGCAGTTTTGGTGACAGTGAAGCTTTCTTT	CASSFGDSEAFF
TRBV6-2/TRBV6-3	TRBJ1-5	NA	NA	18	TGTGCCAGCAGCCCCGTTTCCCTTCCGAACTATAGCAATCAGCCCCAGCATTTT	CASSPVSLPNYSNQPQHF
TRBV24-1	TRBJ2-3	NA	TRBD1	14	TGTGCCACCAGTGACCGGGGACAGCCGAACGGGCAGTATTTT	CATSDRGQPNGQYF
TRBV4-1	TRBJ1-3	NA	NA	17	TGCGCCAGCAGCCAAGCAGGCCCGCCCCCCTCGGGGAACACCATATATTTT	CASSQAGPPPSGNTIYF
TRBV28	TRBJ1-1	NA	TRBD1	13	TGTGCCAGCAGTTTAGGACAGGGAAGGCTATCATTCTTT	CASSLGQGRLSFF
TRBV27	TRBJ2-7	NA	NA	16	TGTGCCAGCACCCCGACCATTGACAGTTCCCCCTACGAGCAGTACTTC	CASTPTIDSSPYEQYF